The 3 T cell receptor beta chains presented below share a single source sample, sequenced in a study of blood T cell repertoires in COVID-19. TCRdb's table, derived via immunoSEQ multiplex PCR, lists solely in-frame clones and lacks some. The repertoire holds roughly 240,000 clones, with approximately 84% as singletons. Sequenced material: peripheral blood. These TCRs come from a woman of 80 years or more with acute or convalescent COVID-19.

V and J are TRBV18 and TRBJ2-1; the match to TRBD1 covers 7 bases. Trimming at V came to 6 bases and at J to 5 bases, leaving 7 bases not matched to a gene. The CDR3 has 14 amino acids. Germline values: CDR1 KGHSH, CDR2 LQKENI. The CDR3 region has the DNA TGTGCCAGCTCCGACAGGGACGGCAACAATGAGCAGTTCTTC. This codes for CASSDRDGNNEQFF.

The V call is TRBV12-3 or TRBV12-4, the J call TRBJ2-7, with D unclear. This CDR3 is 13 amino acids long. Deletions cut 5 bases from V and 6 bases from J, with 14 bases between. The CDR3 is CASSPRPQLEQYF. The DNA of the CDR3 is TGTGCCAGCAGTCCCCGTCCCCAACTCGAGCAGTACTTC.

The chain is built from TRBV28 and TRBJ1-3, with 7 bases aligning to TRBD1. V was pared by 1 base and J by 4 bases, with 7 bases of the junction left unmatched. The CDR3 is 16 residues long. Germline V CDR1 and CDR2: MDHEN, SYDVKM. Here the CDR3 reads CASSLSSGGSGNTIYF. The DNA of the CDR3 is TGTGCCAGCAGTTTATCTTCAGGGGGAAGCGGAAACACCATATATTTT.